This T cell receptor beta chain was identified in a study of shared clonotypes between healthy human individuals. Study as a whole: Two female and a few male donors aged 18 to 49 were enrolled. Study conclusions and caveats: Of the naive CD4 clonotypes, 4% to 5% were shared across a handful of donors. Blood alone was sampled, and tissue repertoires likely differ. The study's rarefaction showed incomplete sorted-subset sequencing despite large depth.

This clone has just a few counts. What it binds is unknown. Only CD45RO-negative cells positively selected for CCR7 counted as naive CD8 cells, so terminally differentiated effector memory CD45RA+ cells were excluded. Trimming pared 0 bases from V and 0 bases from J, leaving 4 bases between. The CDR3 spans 13 residues. The V gene's germline CDR1 is SGHNT and CDR2 YYREEE (reference sequence). Assay: immunoSEQ multiplex PCR; the TCRdb copy retains only in-frame clones and omits some. The sample holds hundreds of thousands of clones, approximately 96% seen once. Material for sequencing was naive CD8+ T cells sorted from blood. The genes are TRBV5-4 and TRBJ2-7, with D unclear. This clonotype originated in a woman in her 30s in good health. CDR3 nucleotide sequence: TGTGCCAGCAGCTTGGAAGTCTCCTACGAGCAGTACTTC. Its protein product is CASSLEVSYEQYF.